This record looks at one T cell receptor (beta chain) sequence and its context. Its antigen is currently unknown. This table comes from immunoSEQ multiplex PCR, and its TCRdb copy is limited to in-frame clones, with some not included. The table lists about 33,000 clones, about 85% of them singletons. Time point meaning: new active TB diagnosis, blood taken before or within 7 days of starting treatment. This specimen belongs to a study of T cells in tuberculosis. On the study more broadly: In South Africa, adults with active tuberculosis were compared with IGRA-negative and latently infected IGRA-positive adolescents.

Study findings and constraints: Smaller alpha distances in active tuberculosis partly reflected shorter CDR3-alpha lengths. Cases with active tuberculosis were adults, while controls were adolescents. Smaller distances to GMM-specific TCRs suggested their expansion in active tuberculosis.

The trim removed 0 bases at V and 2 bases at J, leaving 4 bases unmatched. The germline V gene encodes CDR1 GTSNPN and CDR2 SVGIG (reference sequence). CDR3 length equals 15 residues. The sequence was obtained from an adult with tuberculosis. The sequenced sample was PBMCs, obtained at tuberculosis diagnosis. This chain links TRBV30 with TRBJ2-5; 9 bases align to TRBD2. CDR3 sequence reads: CAWSVISGGQETQYF. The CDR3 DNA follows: TGTGCCTGGAGTGTGATTAGCGGGGGTCAAGAGACCCAGTACTTC.